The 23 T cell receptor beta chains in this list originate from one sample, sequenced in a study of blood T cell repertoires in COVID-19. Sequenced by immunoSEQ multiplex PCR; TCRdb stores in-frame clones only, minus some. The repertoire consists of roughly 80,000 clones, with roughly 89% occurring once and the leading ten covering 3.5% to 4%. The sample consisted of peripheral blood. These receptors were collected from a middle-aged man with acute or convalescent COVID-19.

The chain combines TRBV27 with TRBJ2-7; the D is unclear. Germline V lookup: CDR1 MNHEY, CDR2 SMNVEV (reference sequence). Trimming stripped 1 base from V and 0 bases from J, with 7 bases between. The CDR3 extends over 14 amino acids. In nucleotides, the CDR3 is TGTGCCAGCAGTTTATTAGCTAGCTCCTACGAGCAGTACTTC. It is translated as CASSLLASSYEQYF.

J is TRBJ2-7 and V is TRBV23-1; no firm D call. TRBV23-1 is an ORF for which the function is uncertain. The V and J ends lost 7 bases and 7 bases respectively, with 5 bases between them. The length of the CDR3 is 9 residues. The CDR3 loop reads CASIREQYF. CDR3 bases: TGCGCCAGCATACGGGAGCAGTACTTC.

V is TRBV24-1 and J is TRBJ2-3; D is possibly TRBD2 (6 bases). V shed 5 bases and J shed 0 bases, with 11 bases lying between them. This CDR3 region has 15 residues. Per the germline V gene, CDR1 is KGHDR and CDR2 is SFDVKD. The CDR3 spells CATSGGESSTDTQYF. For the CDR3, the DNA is TGTGCCACCAGTGGCGGGGAATCTAGCACAGATACGCAGTATTTT.

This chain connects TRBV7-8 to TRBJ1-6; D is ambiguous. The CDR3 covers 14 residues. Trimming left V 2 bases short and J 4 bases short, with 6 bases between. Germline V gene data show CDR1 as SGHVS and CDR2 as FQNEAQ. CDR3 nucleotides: TGTGCCAGCAGCTTACAGACTTATAATTCACCCCTCCACTTT. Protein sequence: CASSLQTYNSPLHF.

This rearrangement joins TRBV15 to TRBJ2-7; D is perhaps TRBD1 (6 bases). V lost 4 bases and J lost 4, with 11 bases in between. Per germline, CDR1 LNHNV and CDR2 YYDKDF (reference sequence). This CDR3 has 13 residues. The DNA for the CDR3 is TGTGCCACCAGCATGGGACATAAGTACGAGCAGTACTTC. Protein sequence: CATSMGHKYEQYF.

CDR3 nucleotide sequence: TGTGCCAGCAGTTTTCAGGCTATGAACACTGAAGCTTTCTTT. Translated: CASSFQAMNTEAFF. The rearrangement links TRBV27 to TRBJ1-1; no reliable D call. The germline V gene encodes CDR1 MNHEY and CDR2 SMNVEV (reference sequence). This CDR3 has 14 amino acids. The V gene lost 3 bases and the J gene lost 0 bases, with 8 bases spanning the gap.

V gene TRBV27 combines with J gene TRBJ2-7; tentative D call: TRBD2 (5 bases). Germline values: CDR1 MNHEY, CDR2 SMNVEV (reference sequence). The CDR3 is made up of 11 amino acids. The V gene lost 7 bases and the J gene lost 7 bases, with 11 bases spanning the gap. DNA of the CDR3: TGTGCCAGCAAAAGAGGGCGGGAGCAGTACTTC. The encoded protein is CASKRGREQYF.

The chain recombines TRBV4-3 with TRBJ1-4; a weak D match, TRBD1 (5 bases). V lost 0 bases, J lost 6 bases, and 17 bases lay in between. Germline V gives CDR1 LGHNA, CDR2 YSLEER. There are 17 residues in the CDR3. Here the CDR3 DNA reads TGCGCCAGCAGCCAAGATAAATTTCGGGGGTTAGATGAAAAACTGTTTTTT. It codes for CASSQDKFRGLDEKLFF.

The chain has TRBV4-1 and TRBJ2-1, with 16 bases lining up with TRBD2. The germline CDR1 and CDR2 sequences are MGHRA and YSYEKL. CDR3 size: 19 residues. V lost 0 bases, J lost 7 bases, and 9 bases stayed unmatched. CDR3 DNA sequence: TGCGCCAGCAGCCAAGATCCCGGGACTAGCGGGAGGGCTTCTAATGAGCAGTTCTTC. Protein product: CASSQDPGTSGRASNEQFF.

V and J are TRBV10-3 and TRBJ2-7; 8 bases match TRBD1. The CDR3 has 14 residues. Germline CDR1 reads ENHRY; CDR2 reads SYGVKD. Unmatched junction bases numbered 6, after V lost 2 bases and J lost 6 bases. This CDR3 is CAISEGKTGGEQYF. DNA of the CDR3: TGTGCCATCAGTGAGGGTAAAACAGGGGGCGAGCAGTACTTC.

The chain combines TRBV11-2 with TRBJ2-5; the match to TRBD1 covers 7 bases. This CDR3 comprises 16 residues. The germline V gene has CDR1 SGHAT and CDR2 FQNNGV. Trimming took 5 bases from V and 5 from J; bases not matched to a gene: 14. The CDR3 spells CASSQLKGRGWETQYF. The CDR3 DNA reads TGTGCCAGCAGCCAACTTAAGGGCAGGGGGTGGGAGACCCAGTACTTC.

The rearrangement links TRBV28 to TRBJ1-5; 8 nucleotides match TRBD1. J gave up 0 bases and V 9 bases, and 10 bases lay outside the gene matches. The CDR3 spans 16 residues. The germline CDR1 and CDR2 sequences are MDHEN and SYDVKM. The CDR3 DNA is TGTGCCAGTCAGGGGGCTACGGTATATAGCAATCAGCCCCAGCATTTT. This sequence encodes CASQGATVYSNQPQHF.

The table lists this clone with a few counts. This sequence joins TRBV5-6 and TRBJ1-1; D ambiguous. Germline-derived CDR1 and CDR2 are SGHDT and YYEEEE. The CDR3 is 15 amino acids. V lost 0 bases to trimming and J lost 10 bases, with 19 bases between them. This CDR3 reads CASSLAALRGKGAFF. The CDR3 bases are TGTGCCAGCAGCTTGGCCGCTTTACGGGGTAAAGGAGCTTTCTTT.

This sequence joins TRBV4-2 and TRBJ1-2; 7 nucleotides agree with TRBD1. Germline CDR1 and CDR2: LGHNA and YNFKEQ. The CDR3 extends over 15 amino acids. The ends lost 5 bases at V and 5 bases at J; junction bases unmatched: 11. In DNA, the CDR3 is TGTGCCAGCAGCTCCCAAGGTCAGGGGGAGTATGGCTACACCTTC. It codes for CASSSQGQGEYGYTF.

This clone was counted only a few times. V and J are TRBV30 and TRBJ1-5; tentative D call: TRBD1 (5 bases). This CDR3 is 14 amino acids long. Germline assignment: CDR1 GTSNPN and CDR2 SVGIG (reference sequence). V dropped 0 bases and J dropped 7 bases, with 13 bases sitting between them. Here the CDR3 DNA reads TGTGCCTGGAGTGTATTGGCAGGGCACCAGCCCCAGCATTTT. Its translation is CAWSVLAGHQPQHF.

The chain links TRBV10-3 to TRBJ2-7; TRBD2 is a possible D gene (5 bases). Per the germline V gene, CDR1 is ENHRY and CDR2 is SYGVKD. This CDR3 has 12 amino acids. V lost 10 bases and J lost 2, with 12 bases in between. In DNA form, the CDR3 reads TGTGCCAACGGACGGGAAACCTACGAGCAGTACTTC. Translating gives CANGRETYEQYF.

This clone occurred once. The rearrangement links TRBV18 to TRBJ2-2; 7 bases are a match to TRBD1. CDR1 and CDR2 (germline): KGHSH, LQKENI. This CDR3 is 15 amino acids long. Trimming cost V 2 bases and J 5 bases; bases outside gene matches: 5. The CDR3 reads CASSPAGGSTGELFF. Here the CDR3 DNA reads TGTGCCAGCTCACCAGCAGGGGGTTCGACCGGGGAGCTGTTTTTT.

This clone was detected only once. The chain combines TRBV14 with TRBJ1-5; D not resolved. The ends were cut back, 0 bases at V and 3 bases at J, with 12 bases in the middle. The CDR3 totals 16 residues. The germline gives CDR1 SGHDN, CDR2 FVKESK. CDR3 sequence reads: CASSQEGRGNNQPQHF. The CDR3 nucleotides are TGTGCCAGCAGCCAAGAAGGGAGAGGGAACAATCAGCCCCAGCATTTT.

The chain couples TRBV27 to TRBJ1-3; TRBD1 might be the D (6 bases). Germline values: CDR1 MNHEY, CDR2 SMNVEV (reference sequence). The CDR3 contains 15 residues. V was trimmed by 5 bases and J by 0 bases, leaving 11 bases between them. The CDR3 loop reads CASSLQGSSGNTIYF. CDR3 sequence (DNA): TGTGCCAGCAGTCTACAGGGAAGCTCTGGAAACACCATATATTTT.

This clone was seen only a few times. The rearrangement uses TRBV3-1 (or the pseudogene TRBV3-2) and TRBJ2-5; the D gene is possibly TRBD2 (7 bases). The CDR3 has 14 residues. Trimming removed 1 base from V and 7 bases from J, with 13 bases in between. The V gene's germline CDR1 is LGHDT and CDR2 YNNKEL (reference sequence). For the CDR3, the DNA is TGTGCCAGCAGCCAAGCCGGGGGGCGGGGGACCCAGTACTTC. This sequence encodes CASSQAGGRGTQYF.

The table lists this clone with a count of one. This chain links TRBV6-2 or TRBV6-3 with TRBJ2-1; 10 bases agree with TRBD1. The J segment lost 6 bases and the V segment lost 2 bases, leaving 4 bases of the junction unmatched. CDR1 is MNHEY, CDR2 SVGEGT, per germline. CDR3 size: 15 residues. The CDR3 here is CASSYRGQGINEQFF. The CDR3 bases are TGTGCCAGCAGTTACAGGGGACAGGGGATCAATGAGCAGTTCTTC.

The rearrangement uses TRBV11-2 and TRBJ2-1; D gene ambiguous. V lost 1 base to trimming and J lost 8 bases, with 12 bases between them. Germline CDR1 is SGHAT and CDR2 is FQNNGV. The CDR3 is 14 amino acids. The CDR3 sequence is CASSLGQLEDEQFF. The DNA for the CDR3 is TGTGCCAGCAGCTTAGGCCAGCTAGAGGATGAGCAGTTCTTC.

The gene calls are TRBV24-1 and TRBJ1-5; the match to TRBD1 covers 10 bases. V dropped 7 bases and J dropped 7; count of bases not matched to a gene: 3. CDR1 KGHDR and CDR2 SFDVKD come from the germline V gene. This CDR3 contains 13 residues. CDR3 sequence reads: CATRQGQGQPQHF. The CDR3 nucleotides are TGTGCCACCAGACAGGGACAGGGGCAGCCCCAGCATTTT.